This T cell receptor (beta chain) came from a study of blood T cell repertoires in COVID-19. In the study overall: Samples taken during acute and convalescent COVID-19 were collected in the United States, Italy and Spain.

The CDR3 runs to 12 residues. Deletions cut 2 bases from V and 7 bases from J, with 8 bases between. Germline V lookup: CDR1 ENHRY, CDR2 SYGVKD. How the authors handled the data: Researchers report that nucleated cell counts were estimated from reference gene primer amplification. Using immunoSEQ multiplex PCR, the repertoire was profiled, and TCRdb retains in-frame clones only, with some absent. V and J calls and clone size follow that table, whereas D and trimming were derived from the DNA. Among tens of thousands of clones listed, approximately 92% were seen once. What was sequenced was peripheral blood. V gene TRBV10-3 combines with J gene TRBJ1-2, with D hard to call. The TCR was taken from a human donor with active COVID-19. The donor label of this sample is uncertain. CDR3 region: CAISERGFGYTF. The CDR3 nucleotides read TGTGCCATCAGTGAGAGAGGTTTTGGCTACACCTTC.